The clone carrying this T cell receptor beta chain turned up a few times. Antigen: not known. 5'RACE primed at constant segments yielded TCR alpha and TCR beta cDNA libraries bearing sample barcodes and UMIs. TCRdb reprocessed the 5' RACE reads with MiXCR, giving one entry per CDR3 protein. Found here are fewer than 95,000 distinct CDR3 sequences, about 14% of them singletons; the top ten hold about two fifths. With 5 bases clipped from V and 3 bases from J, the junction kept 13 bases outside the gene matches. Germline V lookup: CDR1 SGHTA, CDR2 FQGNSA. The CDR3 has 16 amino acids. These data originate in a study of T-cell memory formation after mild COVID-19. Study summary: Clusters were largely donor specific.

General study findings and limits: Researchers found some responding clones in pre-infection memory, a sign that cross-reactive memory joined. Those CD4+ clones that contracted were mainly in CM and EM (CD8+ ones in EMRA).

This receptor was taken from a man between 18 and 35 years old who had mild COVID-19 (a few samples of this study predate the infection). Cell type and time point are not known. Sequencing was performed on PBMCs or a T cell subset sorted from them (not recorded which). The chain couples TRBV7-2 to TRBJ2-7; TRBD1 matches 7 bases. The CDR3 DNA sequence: TGTGCCAGCAGCCCAGCCTCGGGACAGCCGGGCTACGAGCAGTACTTC. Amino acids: CASSPASGQPGYEQYF.